This TCR beta chain is drawn from a study of cytotoxic CD8 clonotypes in ibrutinib-treated CLL. Method: immunoSEQ multiplex PCR; TCRdb's copy keeps in-frame clones and lacks some. The top ten hold just over 50% of the sample, which has about 25,000 clones, 55% to 70% seen once. The CDR3 has 16 amino acids. Trimming left V 0 bases short and J 1 base short, with 10 bases between. CDR1 is KGHSH, CDR2 LQKENI, per germline. In regard to this clone: Antigen: not known.

Overall study results and limits: Stable or contracted on treatment, public clonotypes were also uncommon. Patients with sustained remission and those progressing were sampled at differing times.

The chain employs TRBV18 and TRBJ2-1, with D perhaps TRBD1 (6 bases). Specimen: PBMCs, collected at disease progression, from a patient treated with ibrutinib. The sequence derives from a human donor with chronic lymphocytic leukemia. As DNA, the CDR3 is TGTGCCAGCTCACCACCCCCAGGGGATTCCTACAATGAGCAGTTCTTC. The encoded protein is CASSPPPGDSYNEQFF.